The 4 T cell receptor beta chains below come from one sample, sequenced in a study of blood T cell repertoires in COVID-19. This table comes from immunoSEQ multiplex PCR, and its TCRdb copy is limited to in-frame clones, with some not included. Of 300,000 to 400,000 clones in the sample, 70% to 90% were seen once. The sample comprised peripheral blood. The receptor set was obtained from a human donor in a cohort sampled during active COVID-19.

Only a few counts were recorded for this clone. V is TRBV18 and J is TRBJ1-2, with 8 bases matching TRBD1. Germline loops: CDR1 KGHSH, CDR2 LQKENI. The V and J ends lost 5 bases and 3 bases, in that order; junction bases with no gene match: 2. The CDR3 is 13 residues long. The CDR3 loop reads CASSETGDYGYTF. CDR3 bases: TGTGCCAGCTCAGAGACAGGGGACTATGGCTACACCTTC.

The chain carries TRBV3-1 (or the pseudogene TRBV3-2) and TRBJ1-2; weak D call: TRBD1 (6 bases). The CDR3 covers 12 residues. CDR1 and CDR2 (germline): LGHDT, YNNKEL (reference sequence). Trimming shortened V by 7 bases and J by 4 bases, and 10 bases separated the two germline ends. CDR3 sequence reads: CASTSGAYGYTF. In DNA, the CDR3 is TGTGCCAGCACCTCAGGGGCCTATGGCTACACCTTC.

This clone was found a few times. The chain recombines TRBV6-5 with TRBJ2-7; 9 bases align to TRBD2. The CDR3 runs 12 residues. Trimming cost V 8 bases and J 6 bases; bases outside gene matches: 5. Germline-derived CDR1 and CDR2 are MNHEY and SVGAGI. CDR3 protein: CASLVAGVEQYF. CDR3 coding DNA: TGTGCCAGCTTGGTAGCGGGGGTCGAGCAGTACTTC.

The chain uses TRBV2 and TRBJ2-5, with D maybe TRBD1 (6 bases). Between the trimmed V and J ends, which lost 0 bases and 1 base, there was a span of 30 bases. Germline assignment: CDR1 SNHLY and CDR2 FYNNEI. This CDR3 spans 22 amino acids. CDR3: CASSEAPWTAQGAPGTQETQYF. In DNA, the CDR3 is TGTGCCAGCAGTGAAGCCCCGTGGACAGCCCAGGGCGCCCCGGGTACCCAAGAGACCCAGTACTTC. Variable domain in full (rest from reference TRBV2 and TRBJ2-5): EPEVTQTPSHQVTQMGQEVILRCVPISNHLYFYWYRQILGQKVEFLVSFYNNEISEKSEIFDDQFSVERPDGSNFTLKIRSTKLEDSAMYFCASSEAPWTAQGAPGTQETQYFGPGTRLLVL.